This TCR beta chain was recovered during a study of blood T cell repertoires in COVID-19. About the research overall: Samples of COVID-19 (acute and convalescent) were obtained from the United States, Italy and Spain. T cells, B-cell-depleted T cells, or PBMCs supplied cDNA or gDNA.

Methods used by the authors: From reference gene primer amplification, estimates of nucleated cell counts were derived. Produced via immunoSEQ multiplex PCR; TCRdb's table is partial and in-frame only. Clone size and V and J calls were adopted from that table, with D and trimming inferred from the DNA. The sample lists about 74,000 clones, 78% seen once, with 15% to 19% in the top ten. This clone appeared once. The ends were cut back, 1 base at V and 5 bases at J, with 12 bases in the middle. Germline-derived CDR1 and CDR2 are LGHDT and YNNKEL (reference sequence). The CDR3 sequence is 14 residues long.

Material: peripheral blood. The chain links TRBV3-1 (or the pseudogene TRBV3-2) to TRBJ2-7, with TRBD1 as a possible D gene (5 bases). The receptor's source is a human donor in a cohort sampled during active COVID-19. The CDR3 loop is CASSQGRSGHEQYF. The CDR3 nucleotides are TGTGCCAGCAGCCAAGGACGCTCAGGGCACGAGCAGTACTTC.